The present entry profiles one TCR beta chain with its context. This entry belongs to a study of ipilimumab plus nivolumab after autologous stem cell transplantation. Profiled with immunoSEQ multiplex PCR; TCRdb holds only in-frame clones, not every one. This table holds 15,000 to 20,000 clones, 65% to 85% found once. The sequence derives from a male donor with diffuse large B-cell lymphoma. The specimen comprised PBMCs, sampled in a trial of ipilimumab plus nivolumab as post-transplant consolidation.

CDR3 sequence: CASSELRAGGPFNEQFF. The CDR3 coding sequence is TGTGCCAGCAGCGAACTCCGAGCGGGGGGGCCTTTTAATGAGCAGTTCTTC. The chain joins TRBV5-6 to TRBJ2-1, with TRBD2 identical over 10 bases. The germline gives CDR1 SGHDT, CDR2 YYEEEE. The CDR3 totals 17 residues. J was trimmed by 7 bases and V by 4 bases; bases with no gene match: 14. Full variable domain (remainder filled in from reference TRBV5-6 and TRBJ2-1): DAGVTQSPTHLIKTRGQQVTLRCSPKSGHDTVSWYQQALGQGPQFIFQYYEEEERQRGNFPDRFSGHQFPNYSSELNVNALLLGDSALYLCASSELRAGGPFNEQFFGPGTRLTVL.